This is a list of T cell receptor beta chains from one sample in a study of response to subunit inactivated influenza vaccine. TCRdb analysed the RT-PCR reads with MiXCR anew, one entry per CDR3 protein. The table records a few hundred thousand distinct CDR3 sequences, 14% of them present only once. Sequenced material: PBMCs from blood, taken approximately 13 days after vaccination. The receptors stem from a middle-aged man who received an inactivated influenza vaccine. The CDR3 runs from the conserved cysteine through the conserved F or W. The D gene is left open where the match is weak. Size is omitted from some rows. Given values are once, few, many or a class for expanded clones.

-	TRBV12-3/TRBV12-4	TRBJ2-6	-	TGTGCCAGCAGTTTAACGGGTTTGGCCAACGTCCTGACTTTC	CASSLTGLANVLTF
-	TRBV28	TRBJ1-6	-	TGTGCCAGCAGTTTAGGGCAGGAAGTCCCGAATTCACCCCTCCACTTT	CASSLGQEVPNSPLHF
TRBD2	TRBV6-5	TRBJ2-1	few	TGTGCCAGCAGTTCCCGTGCTAGCGGGGTTTACAATGAGCAGTTCTTC	CASSSRASGVYNEQFF
-	TRBV20-1	TRBJ2-1	-	TGCAGTGCTAGCGGCCCCCGATGGAGTGAGCAGTTCTTC	CSASGPRWSEQFF
TRBD1	TRBV24-1	TRBJ2-3	-	TGTGCCACCAGTGATAGGACAGGGGGGGTAGATACGCAGTATTTT	CATSDRTGGVDTQYF
-	TRBV4-2	TRBJ1-4	few	TGTGCCAGCAGCCAAGATGCCTTCCGTGAAAAACTGTTTTTT	CASSQDAFREKLFF
TRBD2	TRBV5-1	TRBJ2-2	-	TGCGCCAGCAGCGTAGGTCTAGCGGGAGGCGGCGGGGAGCTGTTTTTT	CASSVGLAGGGGELFF
TRBD2	TRBV24-1	TRBJ2-5	once	TGTGCCACCAGTGACCGAACTAGCGGGGGAATCGGGACCCAGTACTTC	CATSDRTSGGIGTQYF
-	TRBV7-2	TRBJ2-2	-	TGTGCCAGCAGCCCGTTGAGGGGCCATAGCACCGGGGAGCTGTTTTTT	CASSPLRGHSTGELFF
-	TRBV10-2	TRBJ1-5	-	TGCGCCAGCAGTCCCACTTGGGGGGCGAGGGAGAGTCAGCCCCAGCATTTT	CASSPTWGARESQPQHF
-	TRBV7-2	TRBJ2-5	few	TGTGCCAGCAGTTCAGGGGCCGCCCAAGAGACCCAGTACTTC	CASSSGAAQETQYF
-	TRBV11-2	TRBJ1-4	few	TGTGCCAGCAGCTCCGGACTGTTTAATGAAAAACTGTTTTTT	CASSSGLFNEKLFF
-	TRBV20-1	TRBJ2-4	few	TGCAGTGCCCGGGACGCCGCGGGCATTCAGTACTTC	CSARDAAGIQYF
TRBD2	TRBV7-9	TRBJ2-2	-	TGTGCCAGCAGCTCAACTGTTAGCGGGTTAAACACCGGGGAGGTGTTTTTT	CASSSTVSGLNTGEVFF
TRBD2	TRBV5-1	TRBJ2-3	-	TGCGCCAGCAGCGACCCGGGACTAGCGGGAGGTACGCAGTATTTT	CASSDPGLAGGTQYF
-	TRBV4-2	TRBJ1-2	-	TGTGCCAGCAGCCAAGATTGGAGCAGTATCGAAGGCTATGGCTACACCTTC	CASSQDWSSIEGYGYTF
-	TRBV20-1	TRBJ2-2	-	TGCAGTGCTAGAGAACAGATTTTCGGGGAGCTGTTTTTT	CSAREQIFGELFF
-	TRBV10-3	TRBJ2-2	-	TGTGCCATCAGTGAGAACTCTATGAACACCGGGGAGCTGTTTTTT	CAISENSMNTGELFF
-	TRBV5-1	TRBJ2-7	few	TGCGCCAGCAGTCAGAAACCTACCTACGAGCAGTACTTC	CASSQKPTYEQYF
-	TRBV2	TRBJ1-1	once	TGTGCCAGCAATGGATGGCGGGGAACTGAAGCTTTCTTT	CASNGWRGTEAFF
TRBD1	TRBV24-1	TRBJ2-2	-	TGTGCCACCAGTGATTTGGGGACAGGGACGAACACCGGGGAGCTGTTTTTT	CATSDLGTGTNTGELFF
-	TRBV7-2	TRBJ1-1	many	TGTGCCAGCAGCTTAGCTGCAGTAACAAGTATGAACACTGAAGCTTTCTTT	CASSLAAVTSMNTEAFF
-	TRBV20-1	TRBJ1-6	-	TGCAGTGCTAGAGAAGCGACCGCCCGTGGGAATTCACCCCTCCACTTT	CSAREATARGNSPLHF
-	TRBV28	TRBJ1-6	-	TGTGCCAGCAGTTATCTGCTCGAGGGTTCACCCCTCCACTTT	CASSYLLEGSPLHF
-	TRBV11-2	TRBJ2-3	few	TGTGCCAGCAGCTCTAAAGGGGCCCCAGCAGATACGCAGTATTTT	CASSSKGAPADTQYF
TRBD2	TRBV20-1	TRBJ2-5	few	TGCAGTGCTATCTCCGGGACTAGCGGGTCGGGGACCCAGTACTTC	CSAISGTSGSGTQYF
-	TRBV25-1	TRBJ1-1	few	TGTGCCAGCGGGGAGGGACTCTTGAACACTGAAGCTTTCTTT	CASGEGLLNTEAFF
TRBD1	TRBV5-1	TRBJ2-1	-	TGCGCCAGCAGTAAACAGGGGGGTTCGTCCTACAATGAGCAGTTCTTC	CASSKQGGSSYNEQFF